This T cell receptor (beta chain) was profiled in a study of blood T cell repertoires in COVID-19. The data were produced by immunoSEQ multiplex PCR, yet TCRdb's version contains in-frame clones alone and is incomplete. The sample contains over 250,000 clones, 80% to 90% of which appear only once. This clone was found once. There are 16 residues in the CDR3. V lost 7 bases and J lost 3, with 22 bases in between. The germline V gene has CDR1 LNHDA and CDR2 SQIVND (reference sequence). The receptor was derived from a woman aged 70-85 years with COVID-19, enrolled during active disease. This chain uses TRBV19 with TRBJ2-7; D possibly corresponds to TRBD1 (6 bases). The sample was peripheral blood. The CDR3 nucleotides are TGTGCCAGTAAAATAAGAGCGGACAGAGCCGACTACGAGCAGTACTTC. This gives the protein CASKIRADRADYEQYF.